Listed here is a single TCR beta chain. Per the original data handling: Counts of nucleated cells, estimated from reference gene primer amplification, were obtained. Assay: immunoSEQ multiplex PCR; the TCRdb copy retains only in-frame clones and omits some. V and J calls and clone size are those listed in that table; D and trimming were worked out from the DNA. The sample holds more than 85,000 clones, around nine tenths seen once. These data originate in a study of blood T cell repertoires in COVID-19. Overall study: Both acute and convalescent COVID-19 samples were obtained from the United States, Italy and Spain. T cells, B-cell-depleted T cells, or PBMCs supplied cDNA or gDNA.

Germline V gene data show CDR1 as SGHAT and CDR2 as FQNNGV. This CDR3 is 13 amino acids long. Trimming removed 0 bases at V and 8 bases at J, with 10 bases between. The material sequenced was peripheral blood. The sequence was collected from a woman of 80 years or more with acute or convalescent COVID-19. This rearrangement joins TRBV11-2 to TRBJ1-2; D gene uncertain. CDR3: CASSLDFRRGYTF. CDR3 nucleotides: TGTGCCAGCAGCTTAGATTTCAGGCGAGGCTACACCTTC.